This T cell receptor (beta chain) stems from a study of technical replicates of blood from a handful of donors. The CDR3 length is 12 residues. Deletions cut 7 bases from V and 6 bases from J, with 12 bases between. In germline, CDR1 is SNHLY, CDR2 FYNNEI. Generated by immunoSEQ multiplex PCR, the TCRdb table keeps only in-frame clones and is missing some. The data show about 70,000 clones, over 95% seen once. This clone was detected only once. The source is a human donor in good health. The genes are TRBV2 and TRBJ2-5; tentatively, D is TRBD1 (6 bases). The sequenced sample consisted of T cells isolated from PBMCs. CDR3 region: CASNQGFQTQYF. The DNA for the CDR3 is TGTGCCAGCAACCAGGGGTTTCAGACCCAGTACTTC. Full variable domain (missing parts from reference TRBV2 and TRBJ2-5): EPEVTQTPSHQVTQMGQEVILRCVPISNHLYFYWYRQILGQKVEFLVSFYNNEISEKSEIFDDQFSVERPDGSNFTLKIRSTKLEDSAMYFCASNQGFQTQYFGPGTRLLVL.